Listed here are 25 T cell receptor beta chains from one sample, sequenced in a study of T-cell reconstitution after alpha-beta-depleted transplantation in children. A TCRbeta library incorporating unique molecular identifiers was prepared. One entry per CDR3 protein, called by TCRdb with MiXCR from the PCR reads. The profile shows some 280,000 distinct CDR3 sequences, 9.9% of them singletons. The sample consisted of PBMCs from the stem cell graft donor, taken from the stem cell graft. Receptors originate from a human donor who donated a stem cell graft to a child with SCID.

This clonotype was seen a handful of times. The rearrangement uses TRBV27 and TRBJ2-7; tentatively, D is TRBD1 (6 bases). Per germline, CDR1 MNHEY and CDR2 SMNVEV (reference sequence). This CDR3 has 17 amino acids. Trimming shortened V by 7 bases and J by 4 bases, and 26 bases separated the two germline ends. The CDR3 sequence is CASTLQGFAARPYEQYF. CDR3 in DNA: TGTGCCAGCACCCTACAGGGTTTTGCGGCACGGCCATACGAGCAGTACTTC.

Only a few counts were recorded for this clonotype. This sequence joins TRBV6-5 and TRBJ1-1; unclear D gene. The ends were cut back, 0 bases at V and 6 bases at J, with 14 bases in the middle. Germline CDR1 MNHEY, CDR2 SVGAGI. This CDR3 contains 15 residues. CDR3 protein: CASSYSSGRFAEAFF. CDR3 nucleotide sequence: TGTGCCAGCAGTTACTCCTCAGGCCGGTTTGCTGAAGCTTTCTTT.

The V gene is TRBV7-8, the J gene TRBJ2-5; no firm D call. CDR3 length: 14 amino acids. Germline V gene data show CDR1 as SGHVS and CDR2 as FQNEAQ. V lost 2 bases and J 2 bases, leaving 9 bases between the germline ends. CDR3 sequence (DNA): TGTGCCAGCAGCTTAATGACAAGGCAAGAGACCCAGTACTTC. Amino acids: CASSLMTRQETQYF.

This clonotype was picked up a small number of times. The chain couples TRBV12-3 or TRBV12-4 to TRBJ1-3; no clear D gene. Trimming left V 3 bases short and J 4 bases short, with 7 bases between. The CDR3 contains 13 residues. This CDR3 reads CASSFNAGNTIYF. The CDR3 DNA reads TGTGCCAGCAGTTTTAATGCCGGAAACACCATATATTTT.

This clonotype was seen only a few times. V and J are TRBV9 and TRBJ2-1, with D uncertain. The V end was cut by 4 bases, the J end by 4 bases, with 6 bases between. CDR1 and CDR2 from the germline V gene are SGDLS and YYNGEE. CDR3 length: 12 residues. CDR3 DNA: TGTGCCAGCAGCCGGTCATACAATGAGCAGTTCTTC. It yields the protein CASSRSYNEQFF.

This chain connects TRBV2 to TRBJ1-1; D unclear. The V and J ends lost 6 bases and 8 bases respectively, with 13 bases between them. In germline, CDR1 is SNHLY, CDR2 FYNNEI. CDR3 length: 12 residues. CDR3 protein: CASSYPGSEAFF. The DNA for the CDR3 is TGTGCCAGCAGCTATCCGGGATCCGAAGCTTTCTTT. Full variable domain (outside the CDR3, taken from reference TRBV2 and TRBJ1-1): EPEVTQTPSHQVTQMGQEVILRCVPISNHLYFYWYRQILGQKVEFLVSFYNNEISEKSEIFDDQFSVERPDGSNFTLKIRSTKLEDSAMYFCASSYPGSEAFFGQGTRLTVV.

This clonotype has a count of ten or more. This chain links TRBV7-8 with TRBJ2-2; D perhaps matches TRBD2 (5 bases). The CDR3 runs 17 residues. Trimming pared 6 bases from V and 0 bases from J, leaving 17 bases between. Looked up from germline, CDR1 is SGHVS and CDR2 is FQNEAQ. The CDR3: CASSLDSAGPNTGELFF. In DNA, the CDR3 is TGTGCCAGCAGTCTAGATAGTGCGGGCCCGAACACCGGGGAGCTGTTTTTT.

This clonotype was found many times. V is TRBV10-3 and J is TRBJ2-7, with TRBD2 matching 12 bases. The CDR3 contains 15 residues. Trimming took 6 bases from V and 3 from J; bases not matched to a gene: 6. Germline CDR1 is ENHRY and CDR2 is SYGVKD. CDR3 nucleotide sequence: TGTGCCATCAGGAAGACTAGCGGGGGTGGCTACGAGCAGTACTTC. Its protein product is CAIRKTSGGGYEQYF.

The genes are TRBV11-3 and TRBJ2-3; 7 bases match TRBD2. Germline CDR1 reads SGHNT; CDR2 reads YENEEA. V was clipped by 0 bases and J by 4 bases; unmatched bases: 4. This CDR3 has 15 amino acids. DNA of the CDR3: TGTGCCAGCAGCTTAGAAGGGAGCGGGGCAGATACGCAGTATTTT. Its translation is CASSLEGSGADTQYF.

In its sample, this clonotype was seen many times. This chain connects TRBV3-1 to TRBJ2-3; 9 nucleotides agree with TRBD2. V dropped 2 bases and J dropped 0; count of bases not matched to a gene: 9. Germline CDR1 LGHDT, CDR2 YNNKEL (reference sequence). The CDR3 sequence is 18 residues long. The CDR3 DNA sequence: TGTGCCAGCAGCCAATTCGCTAGCGGGGAACCGAGCACAGATACGCAGTATTTT. This encodes CASSQFASGEPSTDTQYF.

This clonotype turned up a few times. The chain is built from TRBV20-1 and TRBJ1-2, with 7 bases aligning to TRBD1. V gave up 2 bases and J gave up 7 bases; unmatched junction bases: 13. Looked up from germline, CDR1 is DFQATT and CDR2 is SNEGSKA (reference sequence). This CDR3 has 15 amino acids. In nucleotides, the CDR3 is TGCAGTGCTAGACCCACAGACAGGGAATCTGGTGGCTACACCTTC. As protein: CSARPTDRESGGYTF.

This clonotype was seen many times. J is TRBJ2-7 and V is TRBV5-1, with 7 bases lining up with TRBD1. This CDR3 spans 12 amino acids. V lost 3 bases, J lost 6 bases, and 3 bases stayed unmatched. The germline V gene encodes CDR1 SGHRS and CDR2 YFSETQ. CDR3 loop: CASSSRGREQYF. The DNA for the CDR3 is TGCGCCAGCAGCTCGAGGGGGCGCGAGCAGTACTTC.

This clonotype was seen repeatedly, ten times or more. The chain uses TRBV7-9 and TRBJ1-2; D gene uncertain. The V gene lost 5 bases and the J gene lost 8 bases, with 6 bases spanning the gap. The V gene's germline CDR1 is SEHNR and CDR2 FQNEAQ (reference sequence). The CDR3 totals 10 residues. Here the CDR3 reads CASSPGGYTF. In DNA, the CDR3 is TGTGCCAGCAGCCCCGGGGGCTACACCTTC. Together with reference TRBV7-9 and TRBJ1-2, the CDR3 gives the full variable domain: DTGVSQNPRHKITKRGQNVTFRCDPISEHNRLYWYRQTLGQGPEFLTYFQNEAQLEKSRLLSDRFSAERPKGSFSTLEIQRTEQGDSAMYLCASSPGGYTFGSGTRLTVV.

This chain connects TRBV7-9 to TRBJ2-5, with TRBD1 as a possible D gene (6 bases). CDR3 length: 14 amino acids. The V end lost 5 bases, the J end lost 4 bases, and 14 bases lay between the germline ends. CDR1 is SEHNR, CDR2 FQNEAQ, per germline (reference sequence). CDR3 region: CASSRLQGPETQYF. In nucleotides, the CDR3 is TGTGCCAGCAGCCGCCTACAGGGTCCAGAGACCCAGTACTTC.

The chain joins TRBV10-3 to TRBJ2-5; D is tentatively TRBD1 or TRBD2 (5 bases each). Trimming took off 1 base at V and 5 bases at J, with 11 bases between the two ends. This CDR3 comprises 14 residues. Germline values: CDR1 ENHRY, CDR2 SYGVKD. The CDR3 region has the DNA TGTGCCATCAGTGAGTTGAGGGGATCGGAGACCCAGTACTTC. Its protein product is CAISELRGSETQYF.

The chain joins TRBV5-1 to TRBJ2-7, with a weak D call TRBD1 (6 bases). The CDR3 is 13 amino acids. V was clipped by 0 bases and J by 3 bases, with 7 bases between them. The germline gives CDR1 SGHRS, CDR2 YFSETQ. The DNA for the CDR3 is TGCGCCAGCAGCTTGGAGACAGGCTACGAGCAGTACTTC. This codes for CASSLETGYEQYF. Full variable domain (outside the CDR3, taken from reference TRBV5-1 and TRBJ2-7): KAGVTQTPRYLIKTRGQQVTLSCSPISGHRSVSWYQQTPGQGLQFLFEYFSETQRNKGNFPGRFSGRQFSNSRSEMNVSTLELGDSALYLCASSLETGYEQYFGPGTRLTVT.

The chain combines TRBV5-1 with TRBJ2-1, with 10 bases identical to TRBD1. Germline assignment: CDR1 SGHRS and CDR2 YFSETQ. The CDR3 runs to 14 residues. V was clipped by 3 bases and J by 7 bases; unmatched bases: 4. CDR3 coding DNA: TGCGCCAGCAGCTCCCTGGACAGGGGGAATGAGCAGTTCTTC. As protein: CASSSLDRGNEQFF.

This clonotype was seen a few times. The CDR3 nucleotides read TGTGCCAGTAGTAGGGGGACAGGGAAAACCGGGGAGCTGTTTTTT. Translated: CASSRGTGKTGELFF. This chain connects TRBV19 to TRBJ2-2; TRBD1 matches 9 bases. CDR1 and CDR2 from the germline V gene are LNHDA and SQIVND (reference sequence). The CDR3 length is 15 residues. The ends lost 4 bases at V and 5 bases at J; junction bases unmatched: 5.

This clonotype appeared once. The V and J genes are TRBV3-1 and TRBJ2-5, with 9 bases lining up with TRBD2. This CDR3 contains 16 residues. V lost 4 bases, J lost 4 bases, and 10 bases stayed unmatched. Germline V gene lookup returns CDR1 LGHDT and CDR2 YNNKEL (reference sequence). The CDR3 nucleotides are TGTGCCAGCAGCCGCAATAGCGGGGGCCCAGCAGAGACCCAGTACTTC. Its translation: CASSRNSGGPAETQYF.

This clonotype has only a few counts. Written as DNA, the CDR3 is TGTGCCAGCAGCTTAAGTAGCGGGGGCTCTGGGGCCAACGTCCTGACTTTC. Amino acids: CASSLSSGGSGANVLTF. J is TRBJ2-6 and V is TRBV7-3; 9 bases line up with TRBD2. V dropped 1 base and J dropped 0; count of bases not matched to a gene: 1. The germline V gene has CDR1 SGHTA and CDR2 FQGTGA. The CDR3 consists of 17 residues.

This clonotype was seen a few times. The rearrangement joins TRBV5-1 to TRBJ1-6; D is possibly TRBD1 (5 bases). The germline gives CDR1 SGHRS, CDR2 YFSETQ. This CDR3 spans 15 amino acids. Between the trimmed V and J ends, which lost 3 bases and 10 bases, there was a span of 17 bases. The CDR3 protein is CASSWDGSVKSPLHF. The CDR3 DNA reads as TGCGCCAGCAGCTGGGACGGCAGCGTAAAATCACCCCTCCACTTT.

This clonotype was seen at least ten times. The rearrangement uses TRBV13 and TRBJ2-1; tentative D call: TRBD1 (6 bases). The CDR3 runs 18 residues. V was cut by 1 base and J by 0 bases, with 16 bases left in between. Germline V gives CDR1 PRHDT, CDR2 FYEKMQ (reference sequence). CDR3: CASSLVAGQPSSYNEQFF. The CDR3 DNA follows: TGTGCCAGCAGCTTAGTTGCCGGACAGCCCAGCTCCTACAATGAGCAGTTCTTC.

The CDR3 DNA sequence: TGTGCCAGCAGCCAATCGGGGGCCGCGGGGGGCAGATCACCCCTCCACTTT. Its protein is CASSQSGAAGGRSPLHF. This sequence joins TRBV16 and TRBJ1-6; perhaps TRBD1 as D (6 bases). Deletions cut 0 bases from V and 10 bases from J, with 19 bases between. Germline CDR1 and CDR2: KGHSY and FQNENV. The CDR3 is made up of 17 amino acids. Looking up the rest from reference TRBV16 and TRBJ1-6 gives the full variable domain: GEEVAQTPKHLVRGEGQKAKLYCAPIKGHSYVFWYQQVLKNEFKFLISFQNENVFDETGMPKERFSAKCLPNSPCSLEIQATKLEDSAVYFCASSQSGAAGGRSPLHFGNGTRLTVT.

In this sample, this clonotype turned up a few times. The genes are TRBV5-1 and TRBJ2-2, with D maybe TRBD1 (5 bases). Trimming pared 0 bases from V and 1 base from J, leaving 10 bases between. The CDR3 consists of 16 residues. Looked up from germline, CDR1 is SGHRS and CDR2 is YFSETQ. The CDR3 DNA reads TGCGCCAGCAGCTTGGGGACAACACTGAACACCGGGGAGCTGTTTTTT. This sequence encodes CASSLGTTLNTGELFF.

The genes are TRBV20-1 and TRBJ2-3; D call uncertain. Germline loops: CDR1 DFQATT, CDR2 SNEGSKA (reference sequence). Trimming cost V 4 bases and J 2 bases, with 16 bases left between them. This CDR3 is built from 15 residues. The CDR3 coding sequence is TGCAGTGCTACCATGATGGCGGAACACACAGATACGCAGTATTTT. Its protein is CSATMMAEHTDTQYF.